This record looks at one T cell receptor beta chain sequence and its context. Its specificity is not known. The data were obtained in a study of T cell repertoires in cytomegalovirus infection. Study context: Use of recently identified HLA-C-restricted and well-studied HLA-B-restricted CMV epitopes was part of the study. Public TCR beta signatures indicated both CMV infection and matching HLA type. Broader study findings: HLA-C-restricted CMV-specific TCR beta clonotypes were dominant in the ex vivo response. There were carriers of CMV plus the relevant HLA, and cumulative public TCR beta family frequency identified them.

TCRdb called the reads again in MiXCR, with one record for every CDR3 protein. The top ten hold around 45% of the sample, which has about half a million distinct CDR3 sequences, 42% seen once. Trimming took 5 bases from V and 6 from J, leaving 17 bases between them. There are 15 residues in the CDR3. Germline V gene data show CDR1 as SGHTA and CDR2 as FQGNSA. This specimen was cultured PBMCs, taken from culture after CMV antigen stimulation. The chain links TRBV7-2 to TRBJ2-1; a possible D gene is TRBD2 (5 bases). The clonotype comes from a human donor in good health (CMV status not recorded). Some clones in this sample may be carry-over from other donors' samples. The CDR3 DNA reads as TGTGCCAGCAGCCCGGGAAGGGCCCTCTTCAATGAGCAGTTCTTC. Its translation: CASSPGRALFNEQFF.